This T cell receptor (beta chain) was observed in a study of identical twins. The CDR3 contains 14 residues. V was clipped by 5 bases and J by 4 bases, with 15 bases between them. CDR1 is SEHNR, CDR2 FQNEAQ, per germline (reference sequence). This clonotype was recorded a few times. TCRdb ran MiXCR on the 5' RACE reads and lists one entry per CDR3 protein. This table has roughly 490,000 distinct CDR3 sequences, over 11% appearing once. The sample was also linked to a second study, of yellow fever vaccine responses in identical twins.

The receptor's source is a woman younger than 35 in good health. The sample comprised CD4+ T cells sorted from blood. The genes are TRBV7-9 and TRBJ2-7; D is possibly TRBD2 (6 bases). The CDR3 loop reads CASSPSLSGYEQYF. In nucleotides, the CDR3 is TGTGCCAGCAGCCCTTCCTTAAGCGGGTACGAGCAGTACTTC.